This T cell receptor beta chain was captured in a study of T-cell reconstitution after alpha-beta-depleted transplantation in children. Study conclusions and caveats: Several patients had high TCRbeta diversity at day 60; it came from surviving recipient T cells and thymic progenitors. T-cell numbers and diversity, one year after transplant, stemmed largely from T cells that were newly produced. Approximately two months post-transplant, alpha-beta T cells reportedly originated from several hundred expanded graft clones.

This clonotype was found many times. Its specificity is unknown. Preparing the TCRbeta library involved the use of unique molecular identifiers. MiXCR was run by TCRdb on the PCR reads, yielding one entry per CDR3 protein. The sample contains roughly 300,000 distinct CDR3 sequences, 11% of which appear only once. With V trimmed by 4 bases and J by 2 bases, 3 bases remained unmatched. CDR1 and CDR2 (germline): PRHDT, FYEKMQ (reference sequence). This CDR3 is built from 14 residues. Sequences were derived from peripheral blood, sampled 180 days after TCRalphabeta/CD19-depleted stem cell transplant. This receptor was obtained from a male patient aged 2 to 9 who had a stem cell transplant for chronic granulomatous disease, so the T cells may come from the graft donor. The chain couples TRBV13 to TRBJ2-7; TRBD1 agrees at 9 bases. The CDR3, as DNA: TGTGCCAGCAGCTCCGGGACAGGGCCCTACGAGCAGTACTTC. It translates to CASSSGTGPYEQYF.